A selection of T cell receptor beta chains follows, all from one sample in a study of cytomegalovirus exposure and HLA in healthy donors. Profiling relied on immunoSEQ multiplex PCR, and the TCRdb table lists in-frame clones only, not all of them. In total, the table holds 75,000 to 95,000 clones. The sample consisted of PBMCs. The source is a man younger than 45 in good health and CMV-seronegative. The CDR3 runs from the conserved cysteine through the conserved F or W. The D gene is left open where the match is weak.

CDR3nt: TGTGCCAGCAGCCTTAGGGGATCAACTAATGAAAAACTGTTTTTT; CDR3aa: CASSLRGSTNEKLFF; v_gene: TRBV5-6; j_gene: TRBJ1-4; d_gene: .
CDR3nt: TGTGCCAGTAGTTACAGGGGGATGAATCAGCCCCAGCATTTT; CDR3aa: CASSYRGMNQPQHF; v_gene: TRBV19; j_gene: TRBJ1-5; d_gene: TRBD1
CDR3nt: TGTGCCAGCAGCTTATTTTTGCGTCCAGATACGCAGTATTTT; CDR3aa: CASSLFLRPDTQYF; v_gene: TRBV7-8; j_gene: TRBJ2-3; d_gene: .
CDR3nt: TGTGCCAGCATTTTACAGGGGTTCAATTCACCCCTCCACTTT; CDR3aa: CASILQGFNSPLHF; v_gene: TRBV6-6; j_gene: TRBJ1-6; d_gene: TRBD1
CDR3nt: TGTGCCAGCAGCCAATCCATAGGGGCGGTAACCGTGCAGTACTTC; CDR3aa: CASSQSIGAVTVQYF; v_gene: TRBV5-4; j_gene: TRBJ2-7; d_gene: .
CDR3nt: TGCAGCGCCGACGATGGGGGGGACCTAGCCTATGGCTACACCTTC; CDR3aa: CSADDGGDLAYGYTF; v_gene: TRBV29-1; j_gene: TRBJ1-2; d_gene: .
CDR3nt: TGCAGCGTTGCTGGTGTCCAGGGGGAGACCTACGAGCAGTACTTC; CDR3aa: CSVAGVQGETYEQYF; v_gene: TRBV29-1; j_gene: TRBJ2-7; d_gene: TRBD1
CDR3nt: TGTGCCAGCAGTGAAAGGTCCAGCGGGAGCTACGAGCAGTACTTC; CDR3aa: CASSERSSGSYEQYF; v_gene: TRBV6-1; j_gene: TRBJ2-7; d_gene: TRBD2
CDR3nt: TGCGCCAGCAGCTTAGGACAGGGGCTGAAAAACACTGAAGCTTTCTTT; CDR3aa: CASSLGQGLKNTEAFF; v_gene: TRBV5-1; j_gene: TRBJ1-1; d_gene: TRBD1
CDR3nt: TGTGCCAGTAGCCAGGGGTCTTACACCGGGGAGCTGTTTTTT; CDR3aa: CASSQGSYTGELFF; v_gene: TRBV19; j_gene: TRBJ2-2; d_gene: .
CDR3nt: TGTGCCAGCAGCCCGACCGGGACTCCACAGGCAAAGCAGTTCTTC; CDR3aa: CASSPTGTPQAKQFF; v_gene: TRBV9; j_gene: TRBJ2-1; d_gene: .
CDR3nt: TGTGCCAGCAGGCAGGGTTTTGACTATGGCTACACCTTC; CDR3aa: CASRQGFDYGYTF; v_gene: TRBV6-4; j_gene: TRBJ1-2; d_gene: .
CDR3nt: TGTGCCAGCAGTTACGGCGGGGCTTCAGGAAACACCATATATTTT; CDR3aa: CASSYGGASGNTIYF; v_gene: TRBV6-6; j_gene: TRBJ1-3; d_gene: .
CDR3nt: TGCGCCAGCAGCCAAGTAGGTACAGGGGATGGGCAGTACTTC; CDR3aa: CASSQVGTGDGQYF; v_gene: TRBV4-3; j_gene: TRBJ2-7; d_gene: TRBD1
CDR3nt: TGTGCCAGCAGCGGGACAGGGGCGTATAGCAATCAGCCCCAGCATTTT; CDR3aa: CASSGTGAYSNQPQHF; v_gene: TRBV2; j_gene: TRBJ1-5; d_gene: TRBD1
CDR3nt: TGTGCCAGTAGTACTCCTACAGGGTGGTACGAGCAGTACTTC; CDR3aa: CASSTPTGWYEQYF; v_gene: TRBV19; j_gene: TRBJ2-7; d_gene: .
CDR3nt: TGTGCCAGCAGTTACGGGAGAGATACGCAGTATTTT; CDR3aa: CASSYGRDTQYF; v_gene: TRBV6-5; j_gene: TRBJ2-3; d_gene: .
CDR3nt: TGTGCCAGCAGCGTAGGTGACGGGACCGGGGAGCTGTTTTTT; CDR3aa: CASSVGDGTGELFF; v_gene: TRBV9; j_gene: TRBJ2-2; d_gene: .
CDR3nt: TGCGCCAGCAGCCATGACCCGGGACAGGGGACCAACTATGGCTACACCTTC; CDR3aa: CASSHDPGQGTNYGYTF; v_gene: TRBV4-3; j_gene: TRBJ1-2; d_gene: TRBD1
CDR3nt: TGTGCCAGCTCCTCGGGGGGCGGCTACGAGCAGTACTTC; CDR3aa: CASSSGGGYEQYF; v_gene: TRBV5-4; j_gene: TRBJ2-7; d_gene: .
CDR3nt: TGTGCCAGCAGCTACGGTCCCACCGGGGAGCTGTTTTTT; CDR3aa: CASSYGPTGELFF; v_gene: TRBV5-6; j_gene: TRBJ2-2; d_gene: .
CDR3nt: TGCGCCAGCAGCCGGGGGGGCAGGGGGGCCTACGAGCAGTACTTC; CDR3aa: CASSRGGRGAYEQYF; v_gene: TRBV5-1; j_gene: TRBJ2-7; d_gene: .
CDR3nt: TGTGCCAGCAGCTTAGCTAGCGGGAGAACAGAGCAGTACTTC; CDR3aa: CASSLASGRTEQYF; v_gene: TRBV7-2; j_gene: TRBJ2-7; d_gene: TRBD2
CDR3nt: TGTGCCAGCGTGGAGGGGATGATTTACAATGAGCAGTTCTTC; CDR3aa: CASVEGMIYNEQFF; v_gene: TRBV2; j_gene: TRBJ2-1; d_gene: .
CDR3nt: TGTGCCAGCAGCCATGACAGGGCCCCCTACGAGCAGTACTTC; CDR3aa: CASSHDRAPYEQYF; v_gene: TRBV9; j_gene: TRBJ2-7; d_gene: TRBD1
CDR3nt: TGCGCCAGCAGCTTAAGCGGGGGGGCCAAAAACATTCAGTACTTC; CDR3aa: CASSLSGGAKNIQYF; v_gene: TRBV5-1; j_gene: TRBJ2-4; d_gene: TRBD2
CDR3nt: TGTGCCAGCAGTCCGGGACTAGCAGGCGAGCAGTACTTC; CDR3aa: CASSPGLAGEQYF; v_gene: TRBV7-3; j_gene: TRBJ2-7; d_gene: TRBD2
CDR3nt: TGTGCCAGCAGCTTAATCGGGGAGGTCCAAGAGACCCAGTACTTC; CDR3aa: CASSLIGEVQETQYF; v_gene: TRBV11-3; j_gene: TRBJ2-5; d_gene: .
CDR3nt: TGTGCCAGCTCACCTACAGGGGCTCAGCCCCAGCATTTT; CDR3aa: CASSPTGAQPQHF; v_gene: TRBV18; j_gene: TRBJ1-5; d_gene: TRBD1
CDR3nt: TGTGCCACTTGGCAGCGGGGGAATTCACCCCTCCACTTT; CDR3aa: CATWQRGNSPLHF; v_gene: TRBV27; j_gene: TRBJ1-6; d_gene: .
CDR3nt: TGTGCCAGCAGACAGGGGGCGTGGACTGAAGCTTTCTTT; CDR3aa: CASRQGAWTEAFF; v_gene: TRBV7-2; j_gene: TRBJ1-1; d_gene: TRBD1
CDR3nt: TGTGCCAGCAGCTTACTAGCGGGGGGCCTGACCTACGAGCAGTACTTC; CDR3aa: CASSLLAGGLTYEQYF; v_gene: TRBV11-2; j_gene: TRBJ2-7; d_gene: TRBD2